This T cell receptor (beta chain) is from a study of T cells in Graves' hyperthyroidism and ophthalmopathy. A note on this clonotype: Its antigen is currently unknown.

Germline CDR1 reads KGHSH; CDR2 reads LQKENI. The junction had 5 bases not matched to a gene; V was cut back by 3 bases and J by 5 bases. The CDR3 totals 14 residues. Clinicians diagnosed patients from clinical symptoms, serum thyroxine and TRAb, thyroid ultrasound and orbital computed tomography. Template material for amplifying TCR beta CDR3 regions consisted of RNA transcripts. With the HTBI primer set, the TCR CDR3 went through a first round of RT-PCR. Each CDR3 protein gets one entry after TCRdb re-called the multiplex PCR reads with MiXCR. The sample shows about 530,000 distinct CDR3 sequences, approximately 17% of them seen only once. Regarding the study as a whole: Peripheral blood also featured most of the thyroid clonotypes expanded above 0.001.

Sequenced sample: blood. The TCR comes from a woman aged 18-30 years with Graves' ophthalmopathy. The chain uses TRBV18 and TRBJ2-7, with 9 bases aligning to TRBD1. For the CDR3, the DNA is TGTGCCAGCTCACCCCGGGACAGGGTCAACGAGCAGTACTTC. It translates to CASSPRDRVNEQYF.